The entry that follows covers one T cell receptor beta chain sequence. The data were obtained in a study of control samples from healthy donors and cancer patients. Deletions cut 2 bases from V and 1 base from J, with 11 bases between. Per the germline V gene, CDR1 is MNHNY and CDR2 is SVGAGI (reference sequence). This CDR3 region has 15 residues. Only in-frame clones appear in the TCRdb table, and some are missing; sequencing was by immunoSEQ multiplex PCR. The table shows around 51,000 clones, with under 90% occurring only once. Sequencing used blood. The chain recombines TRBV6-6 with TRBJ1-1; maybe TRBD1 (6 bases). The origin of this receptor is an older man in good health. The CDR3, as DNA: TGTGCCAGCAGTTACCCCCAGACAGGGAACACTGAAGCTTTCTTT. Amino acids: CASSYPQTGNTEAFF.